This T cell receptor beta chain was identified in a study of blood T cell repertoires in COVID-19. Background on the study: Spain, Italy and the United States supplied samples that represented acute and convalescent COVID-19.

CDR3 length equals 12 residues. CDR1 is GTSNPN, CDR2 SVGIG, per germline (reference sequence). V was pared by 3 bases and J by 12 bases, with 10 bases of the junction left unmatched. Sequenced by immunoSEQ multiplex PCR; TCRdb stores in-frame clones only, minus some. The sample has about 110,000 clones; 82% are singletons. This sequence joins TRBV30 and TRBJ1-1, with 7 bases lining up with TRBD1. Sequencing was performed on peripheral blood. The TCR comes from a woman in her fifties or sixties with acute or convalescent COVID-19. Written as DNA, the CDR3 is TGTGCCTGGAGACAGCCGGGACAGTCGACTTTCTTT. Its protein is CAWRQPGQSTFF.